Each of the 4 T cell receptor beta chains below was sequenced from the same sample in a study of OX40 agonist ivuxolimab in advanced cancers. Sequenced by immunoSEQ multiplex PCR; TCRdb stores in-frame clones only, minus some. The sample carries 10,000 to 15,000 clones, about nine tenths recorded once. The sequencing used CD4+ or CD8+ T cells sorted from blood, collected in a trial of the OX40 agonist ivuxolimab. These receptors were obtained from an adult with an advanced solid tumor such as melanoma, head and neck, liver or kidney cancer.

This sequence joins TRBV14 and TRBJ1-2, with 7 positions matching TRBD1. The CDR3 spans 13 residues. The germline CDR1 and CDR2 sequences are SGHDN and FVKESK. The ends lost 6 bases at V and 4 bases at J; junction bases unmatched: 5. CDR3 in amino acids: CASRDRVGYGYTF. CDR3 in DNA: TGTGCCAGCAGAGACAGGGTCGGCTATGGCTACACCTTC. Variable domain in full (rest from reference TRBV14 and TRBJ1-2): EAGVTQFPSHSVIEKGQTVTLRCDPISGHDNLYWYRRVMGKEIKFLLHFVKESKQDESGMPNNRFLAERTGGTYSTLKVQPAELEDSGVYFCASRDRVGYGYTFGSGTRLTVV.

Here the CDR3 reads CASSPPFGEAYNEQFF. CDR3 nucleotides: TGTGCCAGCTCACCACCCTTCGGAGAGGCCTACAATGAGCAGTTCTTC. The chain is built from TRBV18 and TRBJ2-1; D gene ambiguous. This CDR3 comprises 16 residues. CDR1 KGHSH and CDR2 LQKENI come from the germline V gene. Deletions cut 0 bases from V and 2 bases from J, with 11 bases between. The variable domain in full, completed from reference TRBV18 and TRBJ2-1, reads NAGVMQNPRHLVRRRGQEARLRCSPMKGHSHVYWYRQLPEEGLKFMVYLQKENIIDESGMPKERFSAEFPKEGPSILRIQQVVRGDSAAYFCASSPPFGEAYNEQFFGPGTRLTVL.

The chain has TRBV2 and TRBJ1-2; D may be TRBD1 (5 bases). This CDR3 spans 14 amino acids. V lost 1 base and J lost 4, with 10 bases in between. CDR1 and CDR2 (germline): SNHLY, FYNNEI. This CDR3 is CASSEGEGTYGYTF. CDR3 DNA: TGTGCCAGCAGTGAAGGGGAGGGGACCTATGGCTACACCTTC.

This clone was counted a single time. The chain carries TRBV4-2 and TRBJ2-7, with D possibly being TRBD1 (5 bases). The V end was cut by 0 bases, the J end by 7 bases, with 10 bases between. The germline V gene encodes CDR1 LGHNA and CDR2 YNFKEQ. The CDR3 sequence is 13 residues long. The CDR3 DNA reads TGTGCCAGCAGCCAAGATCGACAGAGGGAGCAGTACTTC. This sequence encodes CASSQDRQREQYF.